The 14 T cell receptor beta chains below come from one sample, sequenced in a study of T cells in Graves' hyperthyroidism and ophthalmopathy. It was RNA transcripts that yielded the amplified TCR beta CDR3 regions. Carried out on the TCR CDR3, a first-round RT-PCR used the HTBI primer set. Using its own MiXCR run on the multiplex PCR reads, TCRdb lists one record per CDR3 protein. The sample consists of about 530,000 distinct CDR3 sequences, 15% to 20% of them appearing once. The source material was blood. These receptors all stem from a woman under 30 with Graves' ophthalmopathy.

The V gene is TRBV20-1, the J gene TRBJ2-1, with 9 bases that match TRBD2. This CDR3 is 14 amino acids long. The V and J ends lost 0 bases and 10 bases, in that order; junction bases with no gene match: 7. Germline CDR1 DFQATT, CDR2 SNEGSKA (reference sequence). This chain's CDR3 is CSARDIRRGGEQFF. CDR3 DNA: TGCAGTGCTAGAGATATTAGGCGGGGGGGCGAGCAGTTCTTC.

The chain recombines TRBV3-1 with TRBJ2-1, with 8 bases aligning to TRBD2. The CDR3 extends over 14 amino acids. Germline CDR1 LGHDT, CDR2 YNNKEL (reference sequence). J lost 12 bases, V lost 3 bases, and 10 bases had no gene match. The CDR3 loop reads CASSQGRGGGWQFF. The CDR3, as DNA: TGTGCCAGCAGCCAGGGACGGGGGGGTGGTTGGCAGTTCTTC.

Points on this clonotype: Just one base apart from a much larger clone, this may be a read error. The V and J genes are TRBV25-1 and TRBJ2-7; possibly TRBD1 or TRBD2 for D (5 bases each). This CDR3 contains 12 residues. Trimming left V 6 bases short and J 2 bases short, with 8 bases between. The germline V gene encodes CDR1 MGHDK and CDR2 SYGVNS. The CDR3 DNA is TGTGCCAGCAGGGGGGTCACCTACGAGCAGTACTTC. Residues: CASRGVTYEQYF.

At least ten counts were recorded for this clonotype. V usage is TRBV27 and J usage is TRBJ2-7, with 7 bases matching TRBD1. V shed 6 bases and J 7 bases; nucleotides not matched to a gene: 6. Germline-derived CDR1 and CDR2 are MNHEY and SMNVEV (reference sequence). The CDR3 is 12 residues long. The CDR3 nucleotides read TGTGCCAGCAGCCTGACAGGGCGGGAGCAGTACTTC. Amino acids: CASSLTGREQYF.

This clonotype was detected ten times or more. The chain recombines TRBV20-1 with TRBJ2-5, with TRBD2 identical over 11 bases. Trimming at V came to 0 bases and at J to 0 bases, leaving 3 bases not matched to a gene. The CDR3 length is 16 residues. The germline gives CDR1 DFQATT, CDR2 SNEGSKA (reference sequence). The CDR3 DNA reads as TGCAGTGCTAGAGACCTAGCGGGGGGTGACCAAGAGACCCAGTACTTC. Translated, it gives CSARDLAGGDQETQYF.

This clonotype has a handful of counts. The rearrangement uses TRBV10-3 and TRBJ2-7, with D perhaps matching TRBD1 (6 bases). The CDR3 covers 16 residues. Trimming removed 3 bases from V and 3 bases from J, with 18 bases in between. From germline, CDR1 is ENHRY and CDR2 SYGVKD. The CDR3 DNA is TGTGCCATCAGTGACAACCGGGACACATTAGACTACGAGCAGTACTTC. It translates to CAISDNRDTLDYEQYF.

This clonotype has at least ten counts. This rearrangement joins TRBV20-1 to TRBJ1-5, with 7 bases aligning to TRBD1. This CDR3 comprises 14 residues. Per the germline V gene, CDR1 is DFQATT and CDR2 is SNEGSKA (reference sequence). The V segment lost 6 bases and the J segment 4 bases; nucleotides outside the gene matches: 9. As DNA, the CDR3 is TGCAGTGCCCGAGGGACAGCGTTTAATCAGCCCCAGCATTTT. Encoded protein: CSARGTAFNQPQHF.

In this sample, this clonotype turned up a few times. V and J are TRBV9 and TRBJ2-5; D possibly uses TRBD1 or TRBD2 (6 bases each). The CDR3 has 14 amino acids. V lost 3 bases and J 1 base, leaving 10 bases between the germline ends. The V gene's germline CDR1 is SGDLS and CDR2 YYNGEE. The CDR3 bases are TGTGCCAGCAGCGCCTCGGGGGCCCAAGAGACCCAGTACTTC. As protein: CASSASGAQETQYF.

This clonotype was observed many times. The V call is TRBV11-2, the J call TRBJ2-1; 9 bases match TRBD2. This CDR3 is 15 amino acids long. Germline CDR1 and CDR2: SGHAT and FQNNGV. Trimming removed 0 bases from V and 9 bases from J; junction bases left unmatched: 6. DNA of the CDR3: TGTGCCAGCAGCTTAGATAGGCTAGCGGGAACTGAGCAGTTCTTC. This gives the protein CASSLDRLAGTEQFF.

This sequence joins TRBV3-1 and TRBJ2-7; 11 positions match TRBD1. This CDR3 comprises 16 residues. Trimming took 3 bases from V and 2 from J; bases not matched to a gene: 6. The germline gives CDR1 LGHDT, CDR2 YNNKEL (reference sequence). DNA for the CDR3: TGTGCCAGCAGCCAGTCCGGGACAGGGGGGACCTACGAGCAGTACTTC. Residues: CASSQSGTGGTYEQYF.

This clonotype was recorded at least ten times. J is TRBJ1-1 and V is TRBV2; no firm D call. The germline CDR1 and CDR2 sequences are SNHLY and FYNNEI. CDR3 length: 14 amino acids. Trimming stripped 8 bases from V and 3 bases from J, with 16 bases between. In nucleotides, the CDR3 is TGTGCCAGCTGTCTGGGTGGATTTTACACTGAAGCTTTCTTT. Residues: CASCLGGFYTEAFF.

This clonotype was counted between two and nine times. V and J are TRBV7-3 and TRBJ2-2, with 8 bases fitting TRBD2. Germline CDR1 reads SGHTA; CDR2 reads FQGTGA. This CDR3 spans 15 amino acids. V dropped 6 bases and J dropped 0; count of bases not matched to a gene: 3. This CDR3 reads CASRRAGANTGELFF. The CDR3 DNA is TGTGCCAGCAGACGAGCGGGGGCGAACACCGGGGAGCTGTTTTTT.

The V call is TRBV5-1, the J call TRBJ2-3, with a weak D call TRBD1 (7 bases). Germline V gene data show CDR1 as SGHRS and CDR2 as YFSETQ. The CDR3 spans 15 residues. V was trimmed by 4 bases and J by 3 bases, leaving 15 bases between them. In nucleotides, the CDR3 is TGCGCCAGCAGCGTCGACAGGGCGGGGACAGATACGCAGTATTTT. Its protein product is CASSVDRAGTDTQYF.

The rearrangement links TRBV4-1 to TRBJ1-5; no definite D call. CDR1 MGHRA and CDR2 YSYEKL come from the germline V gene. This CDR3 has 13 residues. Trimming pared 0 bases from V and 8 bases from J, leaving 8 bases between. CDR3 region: CASSQDPTEPQHF. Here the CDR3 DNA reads TGCGCCAGCAGCCAAGATCCAACGGAGCCCCAGCATTTT.